These T cell receptor beta chains were read from a single sample in a study of T cells and copy number aberrations in small-cell lung cancer. Method: immunoSEQ multiplex PCR; TCRdb's copy keeps in-frame clones and lacks some. The sample holds 9,500 to 10,000 clones, roughly 79% seen once. The sample consisted of normal tissue next to the tumor. The origin of the receptors is a man aged 60-69 years with small cell lung cancer. Each CDR3 is given with its conserved first and last residue. The D gene is left open where the match is weak. Only some rows state a clone size, as once, few, many or a class for expanded clones.

V gene	J gene	clone size	D gene	CDR3 DNA	CDR3 protein
TRBV30	TRBJ1-2	NA	TRBD1	TGTGCCTGGAGTGCCGACAGGGGCAACTATGGCTACACCTTC	CAWSADRGNYGYTF
TRBV5-4	TRBJ1-2	NA	TRBD1	TGTGCCAGCAGCTTCGGGACAGAAGGCAATCGGGGCGGCTACACCTTC	CASSFGTEGNRGGYTF
TRBV11-3	TRBJ2-3	NA	TRBD2	TGTGCCAGCAGCCATGAATCTAGCGGAGATACGCAGTATTTT	CASSHESSGDTQYF
TRBV6-6	TRBJ2-5	NA	NA	TGTGCCAGCAGTTACGAAGAGACCCAGTACTTC	CASSYEETQYF
TRBV5-1	TRBJ2-2	NA	NA	TGCGCCAGCGAGCCGGGACGGAACACCGGGGAGCTGTTTTTT	CASEPGRNTGELFF
TRBV5-1	TRBJ2-3	NA	TRBD1	TGCGCCAGCAGCCAGGGACAGGGGGCCAGAAAAATAAGCACAGATACGCAGTATTTT	CASSQGQGARKISTDTQYF
TRBV11-3	TRBJ2-3	NA	TRBD1	TGTGCCAGCAGCCCGCGACAGGGGGCGAGCGATACGCAGTATTTT	CASSPRQGASDTQYF
TRBV10-2	TRBJ1-1	few	NA	TGCGCCAGCAGTGGCCAGATCGGGGAAGCTTTCTTT	CASSGQIGEAFF
TRBV5-1	TRBJ2-5	NA	NA	TGCGCCAGCAGCGTAGGGGCCCAAGAGACCCAGTACTTC	CASSVGAQETQYF
TRBV9	TRBJ2-3	NA	NA	TGTGCCAGCAGCGTAGGGGGGGCGGCAGATACGCAGTATTTT	CASSVGGAADTQYF
TRBV1	TRBJ2-4	NA	NA	TGCACCAGCAGCCAAGAAGCCGCGAACGAGAGGGAGGTCGCCAAAAACATTCAGTACTTC	CTSSQEAANEREVAKNIQYF
TRBV11-1	TRBJ2-2	NA	TRBD2	TGTGCCAGCAGCCCAGGCCCCTCAGCGGGGCGGATCACCGGGGAGCTGTTTTTT	CASSPGPSAGRITGELFF
TRBV4-2	TRBJ1-1	NA	NA	TGTGCCAGCAGCCAAGAACGGGGGGGCGCAAGGACTGAAGCTTTCTTT	CASSQERGGARTEAFF
TRBV6-1	TRBJ2-6	NA	NA	TGTGCCAGCAGTGATCTTCCTGGGGCCAACGTCCTGACTTTC	CASSDLPGANVLTF
TRBV19	TRBJ1-1	NA	NA	TGTGCCAGTAGGTCGGGTGTGAACACTGAAGCTTTCTTT	CASRSGVNTEAFF
TRBV2	TRBJ2-7	NA	TRBD1	TGTGCCAGCAGGGTACAGGGGTACGAGCAGTACTTC	CASRVQGYEQYF
TRBV27	TRBJ2-7	NA	TRBD1	TGTGCCAGCAGTTTATTCTCCCCCGGGACAGGGCGGTTCTACGAGCAGTACTTC	CASSLFSPGTGRFYEQYF
TRBV25-1	TRBJ2-1	NA	NA	TGTGCCAGCAGTGCCCCGACCCGAAATTCCTACAATGAGCAGTTCTTC	CASSAPTRNSYNEQFF
TRBV6-6	TRBJ2-5	NA	NA	TGTGCCAGCAGTTACTCAGAATCTATGACTCAGTACTTC	CASSYSESMTQYF
TRBV9	TRBJ2-5	NA	TRBD1	TGTGCCAGCAGCGAATACGGGGACAGGGCAGAGGCCCAGTACTTC	CASSEYGDRAEAQYF
TRBV28	TRBJ2-1	NA	NA	TGTGCCAGCAGCCTCCCCCGAGGGGCCGCTCAGTTCTTC	CASSLPRGAAQFF
TRBV5-1	TRBJ2-1	NA	NA	TGCGCCAGCAGCACCCTGGACAGCTACAATGAGCAGTTCTTC	CASSTLDSYNEQFF
TRBV9	TRBJ1-4	NA	TRBD1	TGTGCCAGCAGTGATGGACAGGCTAATGAAAAACTGTTTTTT	CASSDGQANEKLFF
TRBV11-3	TRBJ1-1	NA	NA	TGTGCCAGCAGCTTAGATACTCGAAGGACCACTTTCTTT	CASSLDTRRTTFF
TRBV11-2	TRBJ2-7	once	NA	TGTGCCAGCGGTTACAATAGATACGAGCAGTACTTC	CASGYNRYEQYF
TRBV5-1	TRBJ1-4	NA	NA	TGCGCCAGCAGCCGACAGGCCACGGGGGAAAAACTGTTTTTT	CASSRQATGEKLFF
TRBV6-1	TRBJ2-5	NA	NA	TGTGCCAGCAGTGATACAGTGGAGACCCAGTACTTC	CASSDTVETQYF
TRBV5-1	TRBJ2-1	NA	NA	TGCGCCAGCAGCTTGGTGGGTAGCAGGGATGAGCAGTTCTTC	CASSLVGSRDEQFF
TRBV30	TRBJ2-2	NA	NA	TGTGCCTGGAGTGCAATTGGGCGGACGAACACCGGGGAGCTGTTTTTT	CAWSAIGRTNTGELFF
TRBV7-8	TRBJ1-2	NA	NA	TGTGCCAGCAGCTTATCCCGACCGGGGGAGGCCTATGGCTACACCTTC	CASSLSRPGEAYGYTF
TRBV10-3	TRBJ2-1	NA	TRBD2	TGTGCCATCAGTGAGTCCGGGGGGACTAGCGGCACCAACAATGAGCAGTTCTTC	CAISESGGTSGTNNEQFF
TRBV28	TRBJ2-2	NA	NA	TGTGCCAGCAGCCGCTCTAACACCGGGGAGCTGTTTTTT	CASSRSNTGELFF
TRBV11-2	TRBJ2-3	NA	NA	TGTGCCAGCAGCTTAGGGAGCTCAGGGCTGAGGGCGCAGTATTTT	CASSLGSSGLRAQYF
TRBV10-3	TRBJ2-2	NA	NA	TGTGCCACAAATCCGGGAGACGCGAACACCGGGGAGCTGTTTTTT	CATNPGDANTGELFF
TRBV11-3	TRBJ2-1	medium-sized	NA	TGTGCCAGCAGCCTCCGGGACGGAATCAATGAGCAGTTCTTC	CASSLRDGINEQFF
TRBV9	TRBJ2-3	NA	NA	TGTGCCAGCAGCACCAGTGAGGATACGCAGTATTTT	CASSTSEDTQYF
TRBV6-1	TRBJ2-3	once	TRBD2	TGTGCCAGCAGTGGGGTAGCGGGGCTCACAGATACGCAGTATTTT	CASSGVAGLTDTQYF
TRBV11-2	TRBJ2-7	NA	TRBD1	TGTGCCAGCAGCTTAGTGACAGGGGGCTCCTACGAGCAGTACTTC	CASSLVTGGSYEQYF
TRBV2	TRBJ2-1	NA	TRBD2	TGTGCCAGCAGTGAATCCGAAACAGGACTAGGACGCAATGAGCAGTTCTTC	CASSESETGLGRNEQFF
TRBV2	TRBJ1-2	few	NA	TGTGCCAGCAGAGGGACTGCCCCCGGCTACACCTTC	CASRGTAPGYTF
TRBV4-1	TRBJ2-7	NA	TRBD1	TGCGCCAGCAGCCAACTTGGGGACAGAACCTACGAGCAGTACTTC	CASSQLGDRTYEQYF
TRBV14	TRBJ1-2	NA	TRBD1	TGTGCCAGCAGCCATGACAGGGGCACGGGCTATGGTTACACCTTC	CASSHDRGTGYGYTF
TRBV18	TRBJ2-1	NA	TRBD2	TGTGCCAGCTCACCGGCTAGCGGGAGAAAGGATGAGCAGTTCTTC	CASSPASGRKDEQFF
TRBV19	TRBJ2-1	NA	TRBD2	TGTGCCAGTAGTATGCAGGGGTCTCAGACGGGAGGGCGGTTCTTC	CASSMQGSQTGGRFF
TRBV5-4	TRBJ1-4	few	TRBD1	TGTGCCAGCAGCTTAGCCGGGGACAGCCATGAAAAACTGTTTTTT	CASSLAGDSHEKLFF
TRBV19	TRBJ2-5	NA	NA	TGTGCCAGTAGTATTAGCAGTCAGACCCAGTACTTC	CASSISSQTQYF
TRBV7-8	TRBJ2-1	NA	TRBD2	TGTGCCAGCAGCTTATATCGCGGGAGGGCCTCCTACAATGAGCAGTTCTTC	CASSLYRGRASYNEQFF
TRBV28	TRBJ2-7	few	NA	TGTGCCAGCAGTTTTATTTCGGGGTCAGACTCCTACGAGCAGTACTTC	CASSFISGSDSYEQYF
TRBV11-2	TRBJ2-1	NA	NA	TGTGCCAGCAGCCTTGCCGCGGAGCAGTTCTTC	CASSLAAEQFF
TRBV7-8	TRBJ2-3	NA	TRBD1	TGTGCCAGCAGCCACTTAAGGGGACAGGGCACAGATACGCAGTATTTT	CASSHLRGQGTDTQYF
TRBV11-2	TRBJ2-1	NA	NA	TGTGCCAGCAGCTTCCTAACGGGAGCCTACAATAAGCAGTTCTTC	CASSFLTGAYNKQFF
TRBV7-3	TRBJ2-1	NA	TRBD2	TGTGCCAGCAGCTACGCCCCCCGCAGCGGGAATAATGAGCAGTTCTTC	CASSYAPRSGNNEQFF